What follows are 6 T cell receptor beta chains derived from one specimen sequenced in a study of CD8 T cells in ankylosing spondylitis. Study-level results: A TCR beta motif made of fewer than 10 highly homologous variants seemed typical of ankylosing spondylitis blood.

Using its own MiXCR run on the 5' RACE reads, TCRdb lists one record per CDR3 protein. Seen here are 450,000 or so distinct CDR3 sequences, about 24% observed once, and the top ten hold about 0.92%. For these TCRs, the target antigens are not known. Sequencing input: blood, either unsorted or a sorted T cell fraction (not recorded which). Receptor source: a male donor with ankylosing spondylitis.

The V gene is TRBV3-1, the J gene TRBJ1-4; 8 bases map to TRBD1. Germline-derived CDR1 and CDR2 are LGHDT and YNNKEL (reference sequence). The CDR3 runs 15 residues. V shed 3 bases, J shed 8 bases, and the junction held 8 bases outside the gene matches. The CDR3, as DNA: TGTGCCAGCAGCCAGCAGAGGACAGGGTGGGAAAAACTGTTTTTT. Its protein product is CASSQQRTGWEKLFF.

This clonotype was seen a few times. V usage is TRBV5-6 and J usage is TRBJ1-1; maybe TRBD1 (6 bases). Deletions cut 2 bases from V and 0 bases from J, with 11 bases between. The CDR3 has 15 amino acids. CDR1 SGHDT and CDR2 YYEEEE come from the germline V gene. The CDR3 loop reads CASSLGGWLNTEAFF. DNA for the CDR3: TGTGCCAGCAGCTTAGGGGGTTGGTTGAACACTGAAGCTTTCTTT.

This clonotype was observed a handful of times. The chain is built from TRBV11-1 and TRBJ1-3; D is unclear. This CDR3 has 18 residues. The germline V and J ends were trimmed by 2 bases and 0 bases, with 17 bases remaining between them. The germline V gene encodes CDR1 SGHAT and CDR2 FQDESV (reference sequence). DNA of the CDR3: TGTGCCAGCAGCTTAAGGGCTCATCTAACTCCCTCTGGAAACACCATATATTTT. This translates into CASSLRAHLTPSGNTIYF. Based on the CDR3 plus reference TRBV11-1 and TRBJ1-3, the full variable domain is EAEVAQSPRYKITEKSQAVAFWCDPISGHATLYWYRQILGQGPELLVQFQDESVVDDSQLPKDRFSAERLKGVDSTLKIQPAELGDSAMYLCASSLRAHLTPSGNTIYFGEGSWLTVV.

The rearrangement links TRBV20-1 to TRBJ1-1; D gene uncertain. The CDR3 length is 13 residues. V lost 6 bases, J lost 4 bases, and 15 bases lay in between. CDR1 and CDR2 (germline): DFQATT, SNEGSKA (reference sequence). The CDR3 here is CSASKWGFTEAFF. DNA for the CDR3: TGCAGTGCCTCCAAGTGGGGATTCACTGAAGCTTTCTTT.

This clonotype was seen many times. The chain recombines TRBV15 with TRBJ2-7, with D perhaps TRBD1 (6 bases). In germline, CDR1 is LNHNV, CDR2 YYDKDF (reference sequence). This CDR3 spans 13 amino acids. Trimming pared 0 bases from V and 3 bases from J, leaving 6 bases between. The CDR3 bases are TGTGCCACCAGCAGAGAACAGGGCTACGAGCAGTACGTC. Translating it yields CATSREQGYEQYV.

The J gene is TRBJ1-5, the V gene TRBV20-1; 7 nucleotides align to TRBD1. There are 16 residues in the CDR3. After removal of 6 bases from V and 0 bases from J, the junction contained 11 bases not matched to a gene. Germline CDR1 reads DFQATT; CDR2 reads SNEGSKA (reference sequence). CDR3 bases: TGCAGTGCAAAAGACAGGGACAGTTATAGCAATCAGCCCCAGCATTTT. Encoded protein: CSAKDRDSYSNQPQHF.